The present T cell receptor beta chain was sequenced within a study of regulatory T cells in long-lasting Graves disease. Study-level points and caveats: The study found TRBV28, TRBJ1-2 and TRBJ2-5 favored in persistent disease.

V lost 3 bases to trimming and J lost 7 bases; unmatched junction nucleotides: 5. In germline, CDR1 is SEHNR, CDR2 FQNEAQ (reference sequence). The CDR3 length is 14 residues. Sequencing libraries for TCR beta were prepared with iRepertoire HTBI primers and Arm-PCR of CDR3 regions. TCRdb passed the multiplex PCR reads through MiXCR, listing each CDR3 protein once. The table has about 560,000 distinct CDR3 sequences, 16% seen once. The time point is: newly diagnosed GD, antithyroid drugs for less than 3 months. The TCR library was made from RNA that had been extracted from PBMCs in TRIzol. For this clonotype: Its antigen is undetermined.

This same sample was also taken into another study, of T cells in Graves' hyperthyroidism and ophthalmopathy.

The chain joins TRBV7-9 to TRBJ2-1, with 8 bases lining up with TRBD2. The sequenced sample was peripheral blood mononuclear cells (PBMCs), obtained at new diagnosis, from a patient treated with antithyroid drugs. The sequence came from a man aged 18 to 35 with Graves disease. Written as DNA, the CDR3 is TGTGCCAGCAGCTTCGGGACTAGTCGGAATGAGCAGTTCTTC. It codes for CASSFGTSRNEQFF.